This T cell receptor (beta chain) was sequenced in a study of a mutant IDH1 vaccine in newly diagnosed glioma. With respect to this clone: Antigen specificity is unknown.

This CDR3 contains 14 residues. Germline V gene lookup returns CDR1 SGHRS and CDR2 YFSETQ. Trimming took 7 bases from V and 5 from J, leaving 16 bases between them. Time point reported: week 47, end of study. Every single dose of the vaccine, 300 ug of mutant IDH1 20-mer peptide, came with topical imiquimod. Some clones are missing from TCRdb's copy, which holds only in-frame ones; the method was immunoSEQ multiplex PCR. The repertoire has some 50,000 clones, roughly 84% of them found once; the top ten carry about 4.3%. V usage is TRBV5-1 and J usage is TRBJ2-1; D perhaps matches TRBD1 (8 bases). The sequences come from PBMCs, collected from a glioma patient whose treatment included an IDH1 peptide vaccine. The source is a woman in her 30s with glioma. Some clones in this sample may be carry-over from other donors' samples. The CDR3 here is CASSGGQVHNEQFF. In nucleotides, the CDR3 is TGCGCCAGCTCGGGGGGACAGGTACACAATGAGCAGTTCTTC.